One and the same sample provided the 13 T cell receptor beta chains below, sequenced in a study of blood T cell repertoires in COVID-19. Libraries were prepared by immunoSEQ multiplex PCR; TCRdb keeps only in-frame clonotypes and omits some of them. The table lists 140,000 or so clones, approximately 87% of them singletons. Sequenced sample: peripheral blood. Receptors originate from a woman aged 50 to 60 with active or convalescent COVID-19.

This clone was seen once. Other DNA sequences in the sample encode the same CDR3. CDR3 nucleotide sequence: TGTGCCAGCAGCTTAGCGACGGGGGTGAACACTGAAGCTTTCTTT. This gives the protein CASSLATGVNTEAFF. V and J are TRBV7-9 and TRBJ1-1; D may be TRBD1 (5 bases). CDR3 length: 15 amino acids. V shed 0 bases and J shed 0 bases, with 8 bases lying between them. The germline CDR1 and CDR2 sequences are SEHNR and FQNEAQ (reference sequence).

This clone has just a few counts. The chain links TRBV10-3 to TRBJ1-2; D gene unclear. Germline V gene lookup returns CDR1 ENHRY and CDR2 SYGVKD. The CDR3 runs to 14 residues. Trimming left V 6 bases short and J 0 bases short, with 11 bases between. CDR3 region: CAISAPAANYGYTF. The CDR3 DNA is TGTGCCATCAGCGCCCCCGCAGCTAACTATGGCTACACCTTC.

The genes are TRBV6-6 and TRBJ2-3, with 12 bases aligning to TRBD2. The J segment lost 7 bases and the V segment lost 5 bases, leaving 22 bases of the junction unmatched. Germline loops: CDR1 MNHNY, CDR2 SVGAGI (reference sequence). The CDR3 extends over 20 amino acids. DNA for the CDR3: TGTGCCAGCAGTCCACTCCACCCACTAGCGGGAGGAGGGGGCGAGAATACGCAGTATTTT. Encoded protein: CASSPLHPLAGGGGENTQYF.

V usage is TRBV30 and J usage is TRBJ1-2; D remains unclear. V lost 3 bases, J lost 3 bases, and 11 bases lay in between. Germline loops: CDR1 GTSNPN, CDR2 SVGIG (reference sequence). The CDR3 totals 13 residues. CDR3 nucleotides: TGTGCCTGGAGCGGCGGGGTATACTATGGCTACACCTTC. Translation: CAWSGGVYYGYTF.

The CDR3 nucleotides read TGTGCCAGCAGCGACAGGGGGCTTAATTCACCCCTCCACTTT. Its translation is CASSDRGLNSPLHF. The chain is built from TRBV28 and TRBJ1-6, with 10 nucleotides matching TRBD1. The CDR3 contains 14 residues. Germline V gene sequence: CDR1 MDHEN, CDR2 SYDVKM. V trimming: 6 bases; J trimming: 6 bases; junction bases outside the gene matches: 2. The variable domain in full, with the rest retrieved from reference TRBV28 and TRBJ1-6, is DVKVTQSSRYLVKRTGEKVFLECVQDMDHENMFWYRQDPGLGLRLIYFSYDVKMKEKGDIPEGYSVSREKKERFSLILESASTNQTSMYLCASSDRGLNSPLHFGNGTRLTVT.

The chain joins TRBV28 to TRBJ2-7; D might be TRBD2 (8 bases). The germline V and J ends were trimmed by 5 bases and 0 bases, with 17 bases remaining between them. The CDR3 length is 16 residues. The germline V gene encodes CDR1 MDHEN and CDR2 SYDVKM. The CDR3 sequence is CASSPGGGTDSYEQYF. The DNA for the CDR3 is TGTGCCAGCAGTCCCGGCGGGGGGACAGACTCCTACGAGCAGTACTTC.

This chain links TRBV10-3 with TRBJ2-1; a weak D match, TRBD2 (6 bases). Per germline, CDR1 ENHRY and CDR2 SYGVKD. The CDR3 length is 13 residues. Deletions cut 6 bases from V and 5 bases from J, with 11 bases between. The CDR3 bases are TGTGCCATCAGGTCCCGGGAGAACAATGAGCAGTTCTTC. Its translation: CAIRSRENNEQFF.

The V gene is TRBV14, the J gene TRBJ1-2; possible D gene TRBD1, 6 bases. V lost 8 bases and J lost 8, with 15 bases in between. The germline gives CDR1 SGHDN, CDR2 FVKESK. The CDR3 has 12 residues. CDR3 amino acids: CASAGAGEGYTF. The CDR3 coding sequence is TGTGCCAGCGCCGGGGCAGGGGAGGGCTACACCTTC.

This chain joins TRBV30 and TRBJ2-1; a possible D gene is TRBD2 (5 bases). V was clipped by 0 bases and J by 6 bases, with 12 bases between them. The CDR3 length is 14 residues. CDR1 and CDR2 (germline): GTSNPN, SVGIG (reference sequence). The CDR3, as DNA: TGTGCCTGGAGTGTAGGGCTAGCTAGCAATGAGCAGTTCTTC. It codes for CAWSVGLASNEQFF. Complete variable domain (other parts from reference TRBV30 and TRBJ2-1): SQTIHQWPATLVQPVGSPLSLECTVEGTSNPNLYWYRQAAGRGLQLLFYSVGIGQISSEVPQNLSASRPQDRQFILSSKKLLLSDSGFYLCAWSVGLASNEQFFGPGTRLTVL.

The rearrangement joins TRBV30 to TRBJ2-5, with a possible D match to TRBD2 (6 bases). From germline, CDR1 is GTSNPN and CDR2 SVGIG (reference sequence). The CDR3 extends over 13 amino acids. Trimming removed 2 bases from V and 5 bases from J, with 12 bases in between. The CDR3 DNA is TGTGCCTGGAGTCGGGGGTTTAGGGAGACCCAGTACTTC. The encoded protein is CAWSRGFRETQYF.

The genes are TRBV28 and TRBJ1-2; D might be TRBD1 (6 bases). Per the germline V gene, CDR1 is MDHEN and CDR2 is SYDVKM. The CDR3 has 15 residues. Trimming took 3 bases from V and 0 from J, leaving 11 bases between them. CDR3 residues: CASSFRGGANYGYTF. The CDR3 DNA sequence: TGTGCCAGCAGTTTTCGGGGGGGCGCTAACTATGGCTACACCTTC.

The chain uses TRBV28 and TRBJ2-7; a weak D match, TRBD1 (6 bases). Trimming stripped 4 bases from V and 5 bases from J, with 18 bases between. There are 15 residues in the CDR3. Germline CDR1 is MDHEN and CDR2 is SYDVKM. CDR3 nucleotide sequence: TGTGCCAGCAGTTCGTCACAGGGTGGGCGCAACGAGCAGTACTTC. Translating gives CASSSSQGGRNEQYF.

The chain couples TRBV14 to TRBJ2-7, with 8 bases lining up with TRBD1. The CDR3 has 17 residues. The germline gives CDR1 SGHDN, CDR2 FVKESK. Trimming removed 3 bases from V and 2 bases from J; junction bases left unmatched: 12. The CDR3 bases are TGTGCCAGCAGCCAGGGCAGGGGGCAGACCTACACCTACGAGCAGTACTTC. Its protein is CASSQGRGQTYTYEQYF.